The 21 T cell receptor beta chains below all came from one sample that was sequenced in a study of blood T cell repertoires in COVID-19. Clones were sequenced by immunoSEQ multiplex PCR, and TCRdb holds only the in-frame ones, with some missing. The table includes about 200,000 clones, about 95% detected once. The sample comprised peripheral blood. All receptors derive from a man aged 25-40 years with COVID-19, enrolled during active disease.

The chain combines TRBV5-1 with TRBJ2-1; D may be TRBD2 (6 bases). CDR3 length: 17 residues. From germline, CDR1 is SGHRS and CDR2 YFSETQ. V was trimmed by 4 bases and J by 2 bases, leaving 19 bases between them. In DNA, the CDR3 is TGCGCCAGCAGCACGGGACTCAGGGAAGTGGCCTACAATGAGCAGTTCTTC. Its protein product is CASSTGLREVAYNEQFF.

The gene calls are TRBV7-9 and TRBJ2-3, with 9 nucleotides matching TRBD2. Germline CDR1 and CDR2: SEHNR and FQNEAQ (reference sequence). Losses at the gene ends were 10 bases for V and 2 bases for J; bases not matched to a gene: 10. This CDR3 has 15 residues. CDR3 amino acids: CAIPKGTSTTDTQYF. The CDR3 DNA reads TGTGCCATCCCAAAGGGGACTAGCACCACAGATACGCAGTATTTT.

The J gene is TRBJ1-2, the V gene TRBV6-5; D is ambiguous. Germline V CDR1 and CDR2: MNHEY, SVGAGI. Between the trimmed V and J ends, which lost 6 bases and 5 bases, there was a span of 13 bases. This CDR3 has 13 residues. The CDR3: CASSSETVYGYTF. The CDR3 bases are TGTGCCAGCAGCAGCGAAACTGTGTATGGCTACACCTTC.

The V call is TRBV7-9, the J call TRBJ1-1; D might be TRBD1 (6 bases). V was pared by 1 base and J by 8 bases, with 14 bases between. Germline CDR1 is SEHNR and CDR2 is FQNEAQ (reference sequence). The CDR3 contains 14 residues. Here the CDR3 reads CASSLVDRSTEAFF. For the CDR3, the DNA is TGTGCCAGCAGCTTAGTGGACAGATCCACCGAAGCTTTCTTT.

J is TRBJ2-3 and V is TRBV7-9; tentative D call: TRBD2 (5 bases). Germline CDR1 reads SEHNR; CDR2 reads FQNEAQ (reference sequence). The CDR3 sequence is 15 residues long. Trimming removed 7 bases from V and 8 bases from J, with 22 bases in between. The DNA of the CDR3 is TGTGCCAGCACGGGAAGAGCGGCGCCAGTGGGTACGCAGTATTTT. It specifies CASTGRAAPVGTQYF.

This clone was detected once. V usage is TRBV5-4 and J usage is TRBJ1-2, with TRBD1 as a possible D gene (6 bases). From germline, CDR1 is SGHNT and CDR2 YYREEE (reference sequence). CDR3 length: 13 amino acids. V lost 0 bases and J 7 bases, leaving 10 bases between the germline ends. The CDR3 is CASSLAAGAGYTF. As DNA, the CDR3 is TGTGCCAGCAGCTTGGCCGCGGGGGCTGGCTACACCTTC.

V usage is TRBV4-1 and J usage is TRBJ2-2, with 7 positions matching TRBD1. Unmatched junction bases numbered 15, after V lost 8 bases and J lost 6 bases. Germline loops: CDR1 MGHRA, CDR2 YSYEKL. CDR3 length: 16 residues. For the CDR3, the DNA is TGCGCCAGCCGGTCTTCGGACAGGTTGAGGTCCGGGGAGCTGTTTTTT. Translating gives CASRSSDRLRSGELFF.

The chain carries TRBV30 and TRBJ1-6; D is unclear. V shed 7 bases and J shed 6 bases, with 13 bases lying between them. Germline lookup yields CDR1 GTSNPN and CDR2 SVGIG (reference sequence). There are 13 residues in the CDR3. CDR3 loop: CASTRGGNSPLHF. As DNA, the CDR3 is TGTGCCTCAACCCGGGGTGGTAATTCACCCCTCCACTTT.

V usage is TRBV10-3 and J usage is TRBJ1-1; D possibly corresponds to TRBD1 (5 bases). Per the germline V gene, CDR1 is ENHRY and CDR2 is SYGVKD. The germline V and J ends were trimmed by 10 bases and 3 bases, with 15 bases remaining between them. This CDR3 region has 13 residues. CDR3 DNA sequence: TGTGCCACGGTCCAGGGAGGAGACACTGAAGCTTTCTTT. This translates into CATVQGGDTEAFF.

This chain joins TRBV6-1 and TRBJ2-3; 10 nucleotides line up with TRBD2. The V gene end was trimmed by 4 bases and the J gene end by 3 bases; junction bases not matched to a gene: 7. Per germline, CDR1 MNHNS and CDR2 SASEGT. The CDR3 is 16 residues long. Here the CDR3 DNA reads TGTGCCAGCAGTGGATCGAGCGGGGGGGTAACAGATACGCAGTATTTT. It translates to CASSGSSGGVTDTQYF.

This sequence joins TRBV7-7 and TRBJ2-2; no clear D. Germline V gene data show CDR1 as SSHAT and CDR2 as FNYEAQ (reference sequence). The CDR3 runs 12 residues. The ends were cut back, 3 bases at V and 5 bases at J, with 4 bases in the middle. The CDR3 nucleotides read TGTGCCAGCAGCTTCCTAACCGGGGAGCTGTTTTTT. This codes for CASSFLTGELFF.

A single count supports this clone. CDR3 coding DNA: TGTGCCAGCGGCGCGGGGGCCGCGAACACCGGGGAGCTGTTTTTT. Amino acid sequence: CASGAGAANTGELFF. The genes are TRBV7-7 and TRBJ2-2; D might be TRBD2 (7 bases). The CDR3 has 15 residues. The V and J ends lost 8 bases and 0 bases respectively, with 13 bases between them. CDR1 is SSHAT and CDR2 is FNYEAQ in the germline V gene (reference sequence).

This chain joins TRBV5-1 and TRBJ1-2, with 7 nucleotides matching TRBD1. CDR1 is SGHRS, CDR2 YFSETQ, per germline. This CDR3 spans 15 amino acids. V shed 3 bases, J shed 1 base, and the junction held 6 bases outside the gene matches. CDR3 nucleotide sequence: TGCGCCAGCAGCTGGGACAGAAAACTTAACTATGGCTACACCTTC. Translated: CASSWDRKLNYGYTF.

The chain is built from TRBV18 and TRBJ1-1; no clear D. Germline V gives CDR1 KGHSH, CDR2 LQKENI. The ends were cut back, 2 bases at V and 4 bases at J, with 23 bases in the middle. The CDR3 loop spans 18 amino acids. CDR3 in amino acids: CASSPIEYRAGWSTEAFF. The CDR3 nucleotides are TGTGCCAGCTCACCAATTGAATACCGGGCGGGGTGGAGCACTGAAGCTTTCTTT.

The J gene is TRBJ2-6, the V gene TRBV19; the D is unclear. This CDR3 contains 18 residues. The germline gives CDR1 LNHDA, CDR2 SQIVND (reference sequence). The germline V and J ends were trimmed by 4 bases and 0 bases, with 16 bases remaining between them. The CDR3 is CASSTDPNFASGANVLTF. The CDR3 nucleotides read TGTGCCAGTAGTACAGACCCAAACTTCGCCTCTGGGGCCAACGTCCTGACTTTC.

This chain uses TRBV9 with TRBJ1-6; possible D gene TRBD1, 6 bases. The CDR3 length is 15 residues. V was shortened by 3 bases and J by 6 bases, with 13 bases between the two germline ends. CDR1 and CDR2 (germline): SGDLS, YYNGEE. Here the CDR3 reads CASSERTEANSPLHF. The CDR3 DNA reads TGTGCCAGCAGCGAGCGGACAGAAGCTAATTCACCCCTCCACTTT.

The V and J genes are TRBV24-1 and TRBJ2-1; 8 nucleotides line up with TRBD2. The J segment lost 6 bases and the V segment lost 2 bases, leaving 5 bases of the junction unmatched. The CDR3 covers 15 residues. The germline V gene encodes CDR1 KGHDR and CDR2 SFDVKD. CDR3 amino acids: CATSDSGTRGNEQFF. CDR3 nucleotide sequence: TGTGCCACCAGTGATTCCGGGACTAGGGGCAATGAGCAGTTCTTC.

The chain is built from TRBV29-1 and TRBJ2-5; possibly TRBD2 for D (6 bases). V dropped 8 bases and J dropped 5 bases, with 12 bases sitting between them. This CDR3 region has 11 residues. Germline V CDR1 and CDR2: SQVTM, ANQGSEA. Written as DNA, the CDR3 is TGCAGCTCCCGAAGCGGGGAGACCCAGTACTTC. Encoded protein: CSSRSGETQYF.

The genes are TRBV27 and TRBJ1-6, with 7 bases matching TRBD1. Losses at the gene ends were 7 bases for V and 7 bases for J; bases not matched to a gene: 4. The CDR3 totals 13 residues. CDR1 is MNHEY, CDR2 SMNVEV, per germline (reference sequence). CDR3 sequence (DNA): TGTGCCAGCATGAGGGGGCTAAATTCACCCCTCCACTTT. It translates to CASMRGLNSPLHF.

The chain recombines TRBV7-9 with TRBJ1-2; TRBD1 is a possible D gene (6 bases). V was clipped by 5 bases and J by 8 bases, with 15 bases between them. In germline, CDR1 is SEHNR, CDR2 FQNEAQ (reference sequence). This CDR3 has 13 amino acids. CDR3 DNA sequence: TGTGCCAGCAGCCACCCCGGGGGGCTAGGCTACACCTTC. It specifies CASSHPGGLGYTF.

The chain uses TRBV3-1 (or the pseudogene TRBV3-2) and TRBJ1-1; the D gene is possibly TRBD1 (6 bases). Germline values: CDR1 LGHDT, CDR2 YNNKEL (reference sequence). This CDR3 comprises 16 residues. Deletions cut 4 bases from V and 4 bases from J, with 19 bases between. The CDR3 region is CASSPSLAGEGTEAFF. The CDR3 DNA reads TGTGCCAGCAGCCCCTCGCTCGCAGGGGAGGGCACTGAAGCTTTCTTT.